The 17 T cell receptor beta chains reported below all come from one sample, sequenced in a study of patients and donors after allogeneic stem cell transplantation. TCRdb used MiXCR to reprocess the RT-PCR reads, holding one entry per CDR3 protein. The sample includes about a million distinct CDR3 sequences, approximately 19% of them seen just once. Input material: blood, either unsorted or a sorted T cell fraction (not recorded which). All receptors come from a human donor who was either an allogeneic HSCT recipient or a stem cell or donor lymphocyte infusion donor (not recorded which). It is not recorded whose cells these are; they may come from a transplant donor.

This clonotype was detected only a few times. V usage is TRBV20-1 and J usage is TRBJ2-1; 8 positions match TRBD2. Germline CDR1 and CDR2: DFQATT and SNEGSKA (reference sequence). Unmatched junction bases numbered 8, after V lost 6 bases and J lost 4 bases. There are 14 residues in the CDR3. CDR3 protein: CSAMPGLVYNEQFF. The CDR3 nucleotides are TGCAGTGCCATGCCGGGACTAGTATACAATGAGCAGTTCTTC.

Many counts were recorded for this clonotype. The gene calls are TRBV12-3 or TRBV12-4 and TRBJ1-3; tentatively, D is TRBD1 (5 bases). The V gene lost 3 bases and the J gene lost 0 bases, with 12 bases spanning the gap. The CDR3 totals 16 residues. CDR3: CASSFGAGFSGNTIYF. The CDR3 DNA reads TGTGCCAGCAGTTTTGGGGCAGGCTTCTCTGGAAACACCATATATTTT.

The V call is TRBV20-1, the J call TRBJ1-5; D ambiguous. The CDR3 has 15 residues. Germline CDR1 DFQATT, CDR2 SNEGSKA (reference sequence). V shed 3 bases and J shed 4 bases, with 16 bases lying between them. The CDR3 is CSASQPAGSNQPQHF. The CDR3 DNA reads TGCAGTGCTAGTCAGCCTGCGGGGTCTAATCAGCCCCAGCATTTT.

The sample holds many counts of this clonotype. The genes are TRBV7-2 and TRBJ1-6; the D is unclear. V gave up 2 bases and J gave up 7 bases, with 9 bases separating them. Germline CDR1 reads SGHTA; CDR2 reads FQGNSA. This CDR3 is built from 14 residues. The CDR3 DNA reads TGTGCCAGCAGCTTAACCCAAAAGAATTCACCCCTCCACTTT. Its translation: CASSLTQKNSPLHF.

This clonotype was found a few times. This rearrangement joins TRBV5-1 to TRBJ2-5; 7 bases agree with TRBD1. The CDR3 runs 15 residues. CDR1 is SGHRS, CDR2 YFSETQ, per germline. Trimming at V came to 0 bases and at J to 5 bases, leaving 7 bases not matched to a gene. The CDR3 nucleotides read TGCGCCAGCAGCTTGGCCCGTCAGGGGGTTGAGACCCAGTACTTC. Translated: CASSLARQGVETQYF.

This clonotype was found a few times. This chain uses TRBV5-1 with TRBJ1-1; TRBD1 is a possible D gene (5 bases). Between the trimmed V and J ends, which lost 0 bases and 6 bases, there was a span of 15 bases. Germline V gives CDR1 SGHRS, CDR2 YFSETQ. This CDR3 has 15 residues. DNA for the CDR3: TGCGCCAGCAGCTTGGGGGGGTCCCTGGGCGCTGAAGCTTTCTTT. Amino acid sequence: CASSLGGSLGAEAFF.

This clonotype was detected only a few times. The chain is built from TRBV6-1 and TRBJ1-5; D unclear. The germline CDR1 and CDR2 sequences are MNHNS and SASEGT. Trimming pared 7 bases from V and 2 bases from J, leaving 18 bases between. The CDR3 spans 16 residues. The CDR3 is CASTQSGVPGNQPQHF. CDR3 DNA: TGTGCCAGCACCCAAAGCGGGGTACCGGGCAATCAGCCCCAGCATTTT.

This clonotype showed up just a few times. In nucleotides, the CDR3 is TGTGCCAGCACCCTAGGGGGACGAGGCTACACCTTC. Translation: CASTLGGRGYTF. V gene TRBV7-9 combines with J gene TRBJ1-2; maybe TRBD1 (6 bases). Germline CDR1 SEHNR, CDR2 FQNEAQ (reference sequence). CDR3 size: 12 residues. Trimming removed 7 bases at V and 8 bases at J, with 14 bases between.

The gene calls are TRBV20-1 and TRBJ1-1; D not resolved. CDR1 is DFQATT and CDR2 is SNEGSKA in the germline V gene (reference sequence). The CDR3 loop spans 13 amino acids. Trimming removed 6 bases from V and 7 bases from J, with 18 bases in between. The CDR3 coding sequence is TGCAGTGCCCCAGCTCAATGGGTGAGTGAAGCTTTCTTT. Translating it yields CSAPAQWVSEAFF.

This clonotype has more than one count but fewer than ten. This chain connects TRBV3-1 to TRBJ1-2, with 7 bases that match TRBD1. The CDR3 has 14 amino acids. Germline CDR1 is LGHDT and CDR2 is YNNKEL (reference sequence). The trim removed 3 bases at V and 4 bases at J, leaving 5 bases unmatched. CDR3 protein: CASSHQGQFYGYTF. The CDR3 nucleotides are TGTGCCAGCAGCCATCAGGGACAGTTCTATGGCTACACCTTC.

This clonotype appeared a few times. The genes are TRBV20-1 and TRBJ1-1, with D unclear. This CDR3 spans 14 amino acids. Trimming removed 0 bases at V and 1 base at J, with 9 bases between. Germline V gene sequence: CDR1 DFQATT, CDR2 SNEGSKA (reference sequence). CDR3: CSARERRPNTEAFF. The CDR3 DNA reads TGCAGTGCTAGAGAGCGTAGACCGAACACTGAAGCTTTCTTT.

This clonotype turned up a few times. The V and J genes are TRBV5-1 and TRBJ1-1; 7 nucleotides line up with TRBD1. CDR1 SGHRS and CDR2 YFSETQ come from the germline V gene. This CDR3 has 17 amino acids. After removal of 5 bases from V and 0 bases from J, the junction contained 13 bases not matched to a gene. The CDR3 DNA reads TGCGCCAGCAGATTTCCGCGGGACAGTGAGATGAACACTGAAGCTTTCTTT. The encoded protein is CASRFPRDSEMNTEAFF.

The chain links TRBV4-3 to TRBJ2-6; D is possibly TRBD1 (5 bases). Between the trimmed V and J ends, which lost 0 bases and 2 bases, there was a span of 8 bases. The CDR3 runs 16 residues. Germline loops: CDR1 LGHNA, CDR2 YSLEER. The CDR3, as DNA: TGCGCCAGCAGCCAAGACCCACAGGCTGGGGCCAACGTCCTGACTTTC. It specifies CASSQDPQAGANVLTF.

In its sample, this clonotype was seen a few times. The chain recombines TRBV20-1 with TRBJ1-4, with D uncertain. CDR3 length: 14 amino acids. Deletions cut 1 base from V and 6 bases from J, with 12 bases between. Germline V lookup: CDR1 DFQATT, CDR2 SNEGSKA (reference sequence). In nucleotides, the CDR3 is TGCAGTGCTAGAGTAGAACCCCAGGATGAAAAACTGTTTTTT. Translating gives CSARVEPQDEKLFF.

The chain carries TRBV9 and TRBJ1-1; TRBD1 might be the D (5 bases). CDR3 length equals 15 residues. Deletions cut 0 bases from V and 2 bases from J, with 11 bases between. Germline CDR1 and CDR2: SGDLS and YYNGEE. The CDR3 region is CASSVDGGSNTEAFF. CDR3 nucleotide sequence: TGTGCCAGCAGCGTAGACGGGGGGTCCAACACTGAAGCTTTCTTT.

This chain joins TRBV2 and TRBJ2-5; 8 nucleotides agree with TRBD1. With 5 bases clipped from V and 2 bases from J, the junction kept 10 bases outside the gene matches. The germline V gene has CDR1 SNHLY and CDR2 FYNNEI. This CDR3 has 16 amino acids. This CDR3 reads CASSLDRGRRQETQYF. The CDR3 nucleotides are TGTGCCAGCAGTCTCGACAGGGGACGGAGACAAGAGACCCAGTACTTC.

The CDR3 here is CASSPGISSYNSPLHF. CDR3 nucleotides: TGTGCCAGCTCACCGGGTATCAGCTCCTATAATTCACCCCTCCACTTT. This rearrangement joins TRBV18 to TRBJ1-6, with unresolved D. Trimming shortened V by 3 bases and J by 0 bases, and 9 bases separated the two germline ends. Germline CDR1 reads KGHSH; CDR2 reads LQKENI. This CDR3 comprises 16 residues.